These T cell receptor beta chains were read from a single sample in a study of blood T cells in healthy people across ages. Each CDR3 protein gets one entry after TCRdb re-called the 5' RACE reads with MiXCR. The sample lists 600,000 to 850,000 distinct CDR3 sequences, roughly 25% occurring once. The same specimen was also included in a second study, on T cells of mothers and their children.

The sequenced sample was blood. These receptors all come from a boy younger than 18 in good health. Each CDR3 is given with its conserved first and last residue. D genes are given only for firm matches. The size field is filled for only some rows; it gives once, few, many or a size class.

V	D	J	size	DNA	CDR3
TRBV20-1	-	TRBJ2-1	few	TGCAGTGCCCGTCCCGGTGCGGGGCTCTACAATGAGCAGTTCTTC	CSARPGAGLYNEQFF
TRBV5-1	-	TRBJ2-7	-	TGCGCCAGCAGTTTGGCCGATAGTTTCCACGAGCAGTACTTC	CASSLADSFHEQYF
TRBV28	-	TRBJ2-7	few	TGTGCCAGCAGTCCACAGACGGAGCAGTACTTC	CASSPQTEQYF
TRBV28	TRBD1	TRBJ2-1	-	TGTGCCAGCAGTATCCTAAAGGGGGCTGTCGGATACAATGAGCAGTTCTTC	CASSILKGAVGYNEQFF
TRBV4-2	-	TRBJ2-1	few	TGTGCCAGCAGCGGAACAGTGGATGAGCAGTTCTTC	CASSGTVDEQFF
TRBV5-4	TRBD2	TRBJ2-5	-	TGTGCCAGCAGCTTAGCGGGGGGGGATCTGGAGACCCAGTACTTC	CASSLAGGDLETQYF
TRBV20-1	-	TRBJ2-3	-	TGCAGTGCTAGAGGTAGAACTACTAGCACAGATACGCAGTATTTT	CSARGRTTSTDTQYF
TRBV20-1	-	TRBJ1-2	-	TGCAGTGCTAGAGACTCCCAGGGAAGTGGCTACACCTTC	CSARDSQGSGYTF
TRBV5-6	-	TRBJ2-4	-	TGTGCCAGCAGTCAGACTCTCCCCCCGTTGACCAAAAACATTCAGTACTTC	CASSQTLPPLTKNIQYF
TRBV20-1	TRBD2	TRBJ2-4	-	TGCAGTGCTAGACATGGACTAGCGGGAAACAAAAACATTCAGTACTTC	CSARHGLAGNKNIQYF
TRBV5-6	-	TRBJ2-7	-	TGTGCCAGCAGCTTGGGGACCCACCTGCGGGAGCAGTACTTC	CASSLGTHLREQYF
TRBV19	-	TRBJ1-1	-	TGTGCCAGTAGTATAGAGGCGGGACCGAACACTGAAGCTTTCTTT	CASSIEAGPNTEAFF
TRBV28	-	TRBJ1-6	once	TGTGCCAGCAGTTTCGGTGAGGGTCTGTCACCCCTCCACTTT	CASSFGEGLSPLHF
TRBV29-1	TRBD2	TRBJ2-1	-	TGCAGCGTCAAATCCGGGACTATCGGCTACAATGAGCAGTTCTTC	CSVKSGTIGYNEQFF
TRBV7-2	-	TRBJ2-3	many	TGTGCCAGCAGCTTAGGGGGCACAGATACGCAGTATTTT	CASSLGGTDTQYF
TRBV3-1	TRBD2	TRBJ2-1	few	TGTGCCAGCAGCCAAGGGAGGGGAGGGCTTGCAAATGAGCAGTTCTTC	CASSQGRGGLANEQFF
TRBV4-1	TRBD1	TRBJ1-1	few	TGCGCCAGCAGCCACCCGGGACAGGGGGCCGCTGAAGCTTTCTTT	CASSHPGQGAAEAFF
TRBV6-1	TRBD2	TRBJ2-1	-	TGTGCCAGCAGTGAATTGGGACTAGCGTACAATGAGCAGTTCTTC	CASSELGLAYNEQFF
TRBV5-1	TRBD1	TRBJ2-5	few	TGCGCCAGCAGCGACGGGACAGGGGGGATTCAAGAGACCCAGTACTTC	CASSDGTGGIQETQYF
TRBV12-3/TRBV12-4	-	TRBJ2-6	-	TGTGCCAGCAGTCTTTCAGCCTCTGGGGCCAACGTCCTGACTTTC	CASSLSASGANVLTF
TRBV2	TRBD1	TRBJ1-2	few	TGTGCCAGCAGTGATCCAGGGGGCGCCTACTATGGCTACACCTTC	CASSDPGGAYYGYTF
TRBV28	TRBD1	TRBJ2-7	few	TGTGCCAGCAGTTTTATAGAGGGGACAGGATCCTACGAGCAGTACTTC	CASSFIEGTGSYEQYF
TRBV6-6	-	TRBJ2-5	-	TGTGCCAGCAGTCCCCGGCCCGAGACCCAGTACTTC	CASSPRPETQYF
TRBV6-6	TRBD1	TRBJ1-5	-	TGTGCCAGCAGTCCTCTGGGACAGCAAGGCAATCAGCCCCAGCATTTT	CASSPLGQQGNQPQHF
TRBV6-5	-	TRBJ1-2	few	TGTGCCAGCAGTTTTCCCGGTGGTCATGGCTACACCTTC	CASSFPGGHGYTF
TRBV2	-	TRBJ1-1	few	TGTGCCAGCAGTGTGTTCCAGATGAACACTGAAGCTTTCTTT	CASSVFQMNTEAFF
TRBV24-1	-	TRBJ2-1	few	TGTGCCACCAGTGATTGGCGGGCCTACAATGAGCAGTTCTTC	CATSDWRAYNEQFF
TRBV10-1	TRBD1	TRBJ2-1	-	TGCGCCAGCAGCCCCGGGACAGGGGCCTACAATGAGCAGTTCTTC	CASSPGTGAYNEQFF
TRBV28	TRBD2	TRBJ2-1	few	TGTGCCAGCAGTCCGGCTAGCGGGATATACAATGAGCAGTTCTTC	CASSPASGIYNEQFF
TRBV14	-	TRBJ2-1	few	TGTGCCAGCAGCCGTATAGGATTCGCGGAGCAGTTCTTC	CASSRIGFAEQFF
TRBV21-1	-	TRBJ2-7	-	TGTGCCAGCAGCAAAGAATTTCACGGGGTATACGAGCAGTACTTC	CASSKEFHGVYEQYF
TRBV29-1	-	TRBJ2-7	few	TGCAGCGCTGCAGGGGGGACCTCCTACGAGCAGTACTTC	CSAAGGTSYEQYF
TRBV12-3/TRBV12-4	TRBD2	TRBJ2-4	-	TGTGCCAGCAGCCGCACGGGACTAGGAGGCATTCAGTACTTC	CASSRTGLGGIQYF
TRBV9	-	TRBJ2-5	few	TGTGCCAGCAGCGGGTTCAGGGGAGAGACCCAGTACTTC	CASSGFRGETQYF
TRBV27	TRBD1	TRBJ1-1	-	TGTGCCAGCAGTAAGCGTACAGGGGACACTGAAGCTTTCTTT	CASSKRTGDTEAFF
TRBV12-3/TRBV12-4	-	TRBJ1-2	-	TGTGCCAGCAGTCCAGACATCGATATGGGCTACACCTTC	CASSPDIDMGYTF
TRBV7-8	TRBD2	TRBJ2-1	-	TGTGCCAGCAGCTTAGATGAGCGGGAGGGAAAGCAGTTCTTC	CASSLDEREGKQFF
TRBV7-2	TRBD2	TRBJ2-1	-	TGTGCCAGCAGCTCCCAAGGCGGGGGGGTCTACAATGAGCAGTTCTTC	CASSSQGGGVYNEQFF
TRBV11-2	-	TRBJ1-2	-	TGTGCCAGCAGCTCGGGGACGTCTGGCTACACCTTC	CASSSGTSGYTF
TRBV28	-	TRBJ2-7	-	TGTGCCAGCAGACCCGGGACGGACCCCTACGAGCAGTACTTC	CASRPGTDPYEQYF
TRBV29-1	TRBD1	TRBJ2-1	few	TGCAGCGTTGAAGACCCGCAGGGGGCATCCTACAATGAGCAGTTCTTC	CSVEDPQGASYNEQFF
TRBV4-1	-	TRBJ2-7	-	TGCGCCAGCAGCCAAGATGAGGGAGTAGCGGTCGCCTACGAGCAGTACTTC	CASSQDEGVAVAYEQYF
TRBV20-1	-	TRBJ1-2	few	TGCAGTGCTAGAGATAGATCGGGGGATGTGAGTGGCTACACCTTC	CSARDRSGDVSGYTF
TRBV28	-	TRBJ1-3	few	TGTGCCAGCACCCCTAGAGCTACTGGAAACACCATATATTTT	CASTPRATGNTIYF
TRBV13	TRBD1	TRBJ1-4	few	TGTGCCAGCAGCACGACAGGGGGCGACGAAAAACTGTTTTTT	CASSTTGGDEKLFF
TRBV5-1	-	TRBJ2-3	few	TGCGCCGGCAGCTTGACAGATACGCAGTATTTT	CAGSLTDTQYF
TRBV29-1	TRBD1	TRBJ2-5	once	TGCAGCGTTGCATACAGGGGGAGAGGAGAGACCCAGTACTTC	CSVAYRGRGETQYF
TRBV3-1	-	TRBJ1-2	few	TGTGCCAGCAGCCAAAGCCCGGGGCAGATTAACTATGGCTACACCTTC	CASSQSPGQINYGYTF